Included here is one TCR beta chain sequence, with context. This specimen belongs to a study of blood T cell repertoires in COVID-19. Clones were sequenced by immunoSEQ multiplex PCR, and TCRdb holds only the in-frame ones, with some missing. This table has 75,000 or so clones, about four fifths appearing once. Germline trimming cut 7 bases from V and 1 base from J; bases unmatched to any gene: 7. CDR1 is SNHLY, CDR2 FYNNEI, per germline. The CDR3 has 14 amino acids. The sample comprised peripheral blood. The sequence was collected from a woman aged 65 to 85 with acute or convalescent COVID-19. The chain links TRBV2 to TRBJ2-7; 7 bases fit TRBD1. CDR3 DNA: TGTGCCAGCACTGCTAACAGGGGTTCCTACGAGCAGTACTTC. This sequence encodes CASTANRGSYEQYF. The complete variable domain, with remaining parts taken from reference TRBV2 and TRBJ2-7, reads EPEVTQTPSHQVTQMGQEVILRCVPISNHLYFYWYRQILGQKVEFLVSFYNNEISEKSEIFDDQFSVERPDGSNFTLKIRSTKLEDSAMYFCASTANRGSYEQYFGPGTRLTVT.